The text below deals with one TCR beta chain. Its matching antigen is unknown. Only patients with CD8+CD57+ cell expansion on flow cytometry were chosen for sequencing. The length of the CDR3 is 10 residues. Germline V lookup: CDR1 SQVTM, CDR2 ANQGSEA. Genomic DNA, serving as template, underwent TCR beta VDJ and CDR3 profiling. Using its own MiXCR run on the reads, TCRdb lists one record per CDR3 protein. This table has about 41,000 distinct CDR3 sequences, under 80% appearing once. The entry originates in a study of CD8+CD57+ T cells in acquired aplastic anemia. Whole-study results and caveats: Researchers report that 25 to 35 CD8+ CDR3 sequences appeared in both patients and controls.

This chain connects TRBV29-1 to TRBJ2-5; D unresolved. The sequence derives from a human donor with aplastic anemia. What was sequenced was sorted CD4+, CD8+, or CD8+CD57+ T cells (not recorded which) from PBMCs. The chain's CDR3 is CSATRKTQYF. The CDR3, as DNA: TGCAGTGCGACCCGGAAGACCCAGTACTTC.